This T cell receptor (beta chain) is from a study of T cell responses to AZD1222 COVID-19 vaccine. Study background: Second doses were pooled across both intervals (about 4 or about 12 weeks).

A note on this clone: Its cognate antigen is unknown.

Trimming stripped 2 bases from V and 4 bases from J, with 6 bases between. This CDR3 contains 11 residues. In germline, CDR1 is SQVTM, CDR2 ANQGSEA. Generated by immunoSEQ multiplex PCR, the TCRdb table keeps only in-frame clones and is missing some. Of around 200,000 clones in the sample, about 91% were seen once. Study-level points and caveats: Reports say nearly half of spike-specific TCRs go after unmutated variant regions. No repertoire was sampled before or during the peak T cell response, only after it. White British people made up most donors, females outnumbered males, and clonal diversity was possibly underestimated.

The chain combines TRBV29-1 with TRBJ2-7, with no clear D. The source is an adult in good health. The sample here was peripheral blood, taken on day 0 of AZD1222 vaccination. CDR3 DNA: TGCAGCGTTGAAAAGGGATACGAGCAGTACTTC. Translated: CSVEKGYEQYF.